This T cell receptor beta chain was identified in a study of cytomegalovirus exposure and HLA in healthy donors. The V gene's germline CDR1 is ENHRY and CDR2 SYGVKD. J lost 8 bases, V lost 6 bases, and 3 bases had no gene match. The CDR3 consists of 14 residues. This clone was seen just once. The antigen is not known. Healthy bone marrow donors made up the donor group. Nominal health characterized the donors when sampled, though unrecorded immune exposures were likely. The PCR used 60 Vbeta and 13 Jbeta primers. Only in-frame clones appear in the TCRdb table, and some are missing; sequencing was by immunoSEQ multiplex PCR. In the table there are about 130,000 clones, approximately 74% of which are singletons. General study results and limits: The study carried out a later analysis of TCR beta sequences. It associated around 17,000 of them with specific HLA alleles at a false discovery rate of 0.05. V- and J-gene trimming of TCR beta was linked (in a later analysis) to a missense DCLRE1C variant.

The TCR was taken from a man aged 40-49 years in good health and CMV-seropositive. The gene calls are TRBV10-3 and TRBJ1-6; 11 nucleotides line up with TRBD1. Sequencing was performed on PBMCs. CDR3 loop: CAISRGQGDSPLHF. CDR3 DNA: TGTGCCATCAGCCGGGGACAGGGGGATTCACCCCTCCACTTT.